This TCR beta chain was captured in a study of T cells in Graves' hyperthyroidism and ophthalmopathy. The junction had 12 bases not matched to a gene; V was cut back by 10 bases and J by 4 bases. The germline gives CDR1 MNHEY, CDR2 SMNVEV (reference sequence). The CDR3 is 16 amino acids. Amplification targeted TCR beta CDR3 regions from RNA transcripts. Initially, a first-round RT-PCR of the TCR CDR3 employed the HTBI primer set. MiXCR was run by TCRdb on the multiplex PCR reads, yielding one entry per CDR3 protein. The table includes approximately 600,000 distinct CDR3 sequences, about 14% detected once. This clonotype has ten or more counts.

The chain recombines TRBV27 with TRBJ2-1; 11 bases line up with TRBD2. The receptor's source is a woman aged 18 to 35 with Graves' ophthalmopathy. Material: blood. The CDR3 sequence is CAIARRIAGGYNEQFF. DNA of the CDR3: TGTGCCATCGCGAGACGTATAGCGGGAGGGTACAATGAGCAGTTCTTC.